The 3 T cell receptor beta chains listed next were all sequenced from one sample in a study of OX40 agonist ivuxolimab in advanced cancers. Sequencing used immunoSEQ multiplex PCR; TCRdb keeps in-frame clones, though not all of them. In the table there are approximately 30,000 clones, around four fifths of which are singletons. Source: CD4+ or CD8+ T cells sorted from blood, taken in a trial of the OX40 agonist ivuxolimab. Receptors originate from an adult with an advanced solid tumor such as melanoma, head and neck, liver or kidney cancer.

The V gene is TRBV5-4, the J gene TRBJ1-1; a possible D gene is TRBD1 (6 bases). CDR1 is SGHNT and CDR2 is YYREEE in the germline V gene (reference sequence). The V gene lost 0 bases and the J gene lost 2 bases, with 8 bases spanning the gap. The CDR3 has 14 amino acids. The CDR3 spells CASSLGTENTEAFF. For the CDR3, the DNA is TGTGCCAGCAGCTTGGGGACAGAAAACACTGAAGCTTTCTTT.

This clone appeared once. The chain links TRBV9 to TRBJ2-2; D is ambiguous. Per germline, CDR1 SGDLS and CDR2 YYNGEE. The V gene lost 2 bases and the J gene lost 7 bases, with 6 bases spanning the gap. CDR3 length equals 12 residues. CDR3 loop: CASSVGFGELFF. CDR3 nucleotides: TGTGCCAGCAGCGTGGGTTTCGGGGAGCTGTTTTTT.

The chain uses TRBV4-2 and TRBJ2-7, with 9 nucleotides matching TRBD1. In germline, CDR1 is LGHNA, CDR2 YNFKEQ. There are 15 residues in the CDR3. The V segment lost 0 bases and the J segment 3 bases; nucleotides outside the gene matches: 3. The CDR3 here is CASSQDPTGGYEQYF. The CDR3 DNA reads TGTGCCAGCAGCCAAGATCCGACAGGGGGCTACGAGCAGTACTTC.